The present T cell receptor beta chain was sequenced within a study of blood T cell repertoires in COVID-19. About the research overall: T cells, B-cell-depleted T cells, or PBMCs provided the cDNA or gDNA that served as material.

Participants reported their clinical history, and cohort assignment relied on those reports. The CDR3 spans 17 residues. Per the germline V gene, CDR1 is KGHSH and CDR2 is LQKENI. Trimming at V came to 3 bases and at J to 3 bases, leaving 11 bases not matched to a gene. As handled by the study authors: Quantification of nucleated cells was approximated via reference gene primer amplification. Produced via immunoSEQ multiplex PCR; TCRdb's table is partial and in-frame only. The DNA gave D and trimming, while V, J and clone size come from that table. The table lists 430,000 or so clones, approximately 87% of them singletons.

Input material: PBMCs or T cells enriched from blood (not recorded which). V is TRBV18 and J is TRBJ1-3; 7 bases are shared with TRBD1. This clonotype was obtained from a woman in her thirties or forties who had recovered from COVID-19. The CDR3 region is CASSPPHDRVSGNTIYF. The CDR3 coding sequence is TGTGCCAGCTCACCTCCACACGACAGGGTCAGTGGAAACACCATATATTTT.